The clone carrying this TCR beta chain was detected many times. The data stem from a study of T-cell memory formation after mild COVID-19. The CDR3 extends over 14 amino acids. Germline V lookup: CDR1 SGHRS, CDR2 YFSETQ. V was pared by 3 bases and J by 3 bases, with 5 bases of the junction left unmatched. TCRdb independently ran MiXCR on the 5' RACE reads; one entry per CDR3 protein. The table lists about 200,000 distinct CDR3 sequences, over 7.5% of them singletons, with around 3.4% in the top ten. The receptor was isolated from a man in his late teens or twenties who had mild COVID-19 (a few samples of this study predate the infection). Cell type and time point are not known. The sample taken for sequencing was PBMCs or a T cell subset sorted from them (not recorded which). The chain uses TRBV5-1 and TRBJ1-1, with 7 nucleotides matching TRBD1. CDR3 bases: TGCGCCAGCAGCTCACAGGGGCAGGACACTGAAGCTTTCTTT. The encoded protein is CASSSQGQDTEAFF.